This T cell receptor (beta chain) appears in the sequencing data of a study of T cell responses to AZD1222 COVID-19 vaccine. TCRdb keeps only in-frame clones here, not all; method: immunoSEQ multiplex PCR. The table has about 82,000 clones, 75% to 90% seen once. Trimming stripped 4 bases from V and 5 bases from J, with 9 bases between. The CDR3 is made up of 14 amino acids. The germline CDR1 and CDR2 sequences are KGHSH and LQKENI. Regarding the study as a whole: Repertoire sampling was restricted to post-peak T cell response timepoints.

Notes on this clone: Its antigen is still unknown.

Sequences were derived from peripheral blood, sampled 28 days after the second AZD1222 dose. V gene TRBV18 combines with J gene TRBJ1-6; a possible D gene is TRBD1 (5 bases). The sequence was collected from an adult who received the AZD1222 COVID-19 vaccine. CDR3 sequence: CASSQGSDNSPLHF. For the CDR3, the DNA is TGTGCCAGCTCACAGGGGTCGGATAATTCACCCCTCCACTTT.